The T cell receptor (beta chain) under discussion was sequenced for a study of control samples from healthy donors and cancer patients. The method was immunoSEQ multiplex PCR; TCRdb's version includes in-frame clones alone and lacks a portion of them. The repertoire holds some 190,000 clones, with 91% as singletons. V was pared by 1 base and J by 6 bases, with 13 bases between. CDR1 and CDR2 (germline): SGHVS, FQNEAQ. This CDR3 comprises 15 residues. Sequenced material: blood. This sequence was found in a man in his thirties or forties in good health. The V gene is TRBV7-8, the J gene TRBJ2-1, with TRBD1 as a possible D gene (5 bases). CDR3 residues: CASSLGQGDVNEQFF. CDR3 DNA sequence: TGTGCCAGCAGCTTAGGGCAGGGCGACGTCAATGAGCAGTTCTTC.